These 12 T cell receptor beta chains were sequenced from one sample in a study of T cells after yellow fever vaccination. A single record per CDR3 protein comes from TCRdb applying MiXCR to the 5' RACE reads. The sample has approximately 32,000 distinct CDR3 sequences, over 9.5% seen once. Material: PBMCs, either bulk or a sorted T-cell subset (CD4+, CD8+, memory, or dextramer-sorted; not recorded which), obtained approximately 16 days after the first yellow fever vaccination. The source of these receptors is a man younger than 30 who received the YFV17D yellow fever vaccine.

Concerning this clonotype itself: Possible read error: a much larger clone is one base away. The J gene is TRBJ2-3, the V gene TRBV15; no definite D call. The germline V gene encodes CDR1 LNHNV and CDR2 YYDKDF (reference sequence). The V end lost 3 bases, the J end lost 2 bases, and 15 bases lay between the germline ends. The CDR3 extends over 16 amino acids. CDR3 coding DNA: TGTGCCACCAGCAGCTCTGGATGGCAGCTCACAGATACGCAGTATTTT. Amino acid sequence: CATSSSGWQLTDTQYF.

This clonotype was observed at least ten times. The DNA for the CDR3 is TGTGCCAGCAGCTTACGGGACAGGTCCACAGATACGCAGTATTTT. This translates into CASSLRDRSTDTQYF. The V gene is TRBV7-2, the J gene TRBJ2-3; 8 positions match TRBD1. The germline V gene encodes CDR1 SGHTA and CDR2 FQGNSA. This CDR3 is built from 15 residues. The V segment lost 2 bases and the J segment 2 bases; nucleotides outside the gene matches: 3.

This clonotype was seen ten or more times. This chain connects TRBV5-1 to TRBJ1-5; TRBD1 might be the D (5 bases). CDR1 and CDR2 from the germline V gene are SGHRS and YFSETQ. V was pared by 0 bases and J by 5 bases, with 12 bases between. The CDR3 has 15 amino acids. The CDR3 DNA reads TGCGCCAGCAGCTTGGGCAGGGAGGAGGATCAGCCCCAGCATTTT. Protein: CASSLGREEDQPQHF.

This clonotype was detected many times. The rearrangement joins TRBV18 to TRBJ2-7; D is possibly TRBD2 (5 bases). The ends were cut back, 3 bases at V and 2 bases at J, with 17 bases in the middle. Germline CDR1 is KGHSH and CDR2 is LQKENI. The CDR3 has 16 amino acids. DNA for the CDR3: TGTGCCAGCTCACCCCAGAGCTCGACGGGGACCTACGAGCAGTACGTC. Residues: CASSPQSSTGTYEQYV.

This clonotype came up many times. V and J are TRBV7-2 and TRBJ2-3; no definite D call. The CDR3 loop spans 13 amino acids. V lost 2 bases to trimming and J lost 2 bases, with 5 bases between them. CDR1 and CDR2 (germline): SGHTA, FQGNSA. CDR3 DNA: TGTGCCAGCAGCTTACAGGTCACAGATACGCAGTATTTT. This translates into CASSLQVTDTQYF.

This clonotype was observed many times. V gene TRBV6-1 combines with J gene TRBJ2-1; 9 bases map to TRBD2. The germline V gene encodes CDR1 MNHNS and CDR2 SASEGT. The J segment lost 9 bases and the V segment lost 2 bases, leaving 8 bases of the junction unmatched. CDR3 length: 15 amino acids. The chain's CDR3 is CASSEQAGGPSEQFF. CDR3 DNA sequence: TGTGCCAGCAGTGAACAGGCGGGGGGGCCGAGTGAGCAGTTCTTC.

A remark on this clonotype: This sequence may be a read error, since a much larger clone differs from it by one base. The genes are TRBV19 and TRBJ2-1; 7 bases match TRBD2. Trimming cost V 3 bases and J 7 bases; bases outside gene matches: 12. The germline CDR1 and CDR2 sequences are LNHDA and SQIVND (reference sequence). CDR3 length equals 16 residues. The CDR3 nucleotides are TGTGCCAGTAGTATTCTGACTAGCTGGGGCGCAAATGAGCAGTTCTTC. Its protein product is CASSILTSWGANEQFF.

Comment on this clonotype: Possible read error: a much larger clone is one base away. The chain uses TRBV7-2 and TRBJ1-6; TRBD1 matches at 7 bases. The CDR3 loop spans 12 amino acids. The V gene's germline CDR1 is SGHTA and CDR2 FQGNSA. Trimming removed 7 bases from V and 9 bases from J; junction bases left unmatched: 3. The CDR3 coding sequence is TGTGCCAGCAATACAGGGGCTTCACCCCTCCACTTT. Translating it yields CASNTGASPLHF.

Remarks on this clonotype: Germline and junction disagree at one end, which may indicate a read error. The V and J genes are TRBV5-6 and TRBJ1-2; 7 nucleotides line up with TRBD1. Germline V gene lookup returns CDR1 SGHDT and CDR2 YYEEEE. The CDR3 is 12 amino acids. Here the CDR3 reads CASSLGQGGLWF. The CDR3 region has the DNA TGTGCCAGCAGCCTCGGCCAGGGGGGTCTGTGGTTC.

This clonotype was detected many times. V usage is TRBV20-1 and J usage is TRBJ1-2, with 9 nucleotides matching TRBD1. Trimming removed 0 bases from V and 5 bases from J; junction bases left unmatched: 7. Germline assignment: CDR1 DFQATT and CDR2 SNEGSKA (reference sequence). The CDR3 totals 15 residues. For the CDR3, the DNA is TGCAGTGCTAGAGATTCCGGGACAGGGAATTATGGCTACACCTTC. This gives the protein CSARDSGTGNYGYTF.

This clonotype came up many times. The chain joins TRBV7-2 to TRBJ1-1; D is uncertain. The germline CDR1 and CDR2 sequences are SGHTA and FQGNSA. The CDR3 is 13 amino acids. V shed 5 bases and J shed 0 bases, with 7 bases lying between them. DNA for the CDR3: TGTGCCAGCAGCCTAGTAGTGAACACTGAAGCTTTCTTT. This encodes CASSLVVNTEAFF.

In its sample, this clonotype was seen many times. This chain joins TRBV20-1 and TRBJ1-5; D unresolved. This CDR3 region has 15 residues. V lost 5 bases and J 8 bases, leaving 22 bases between the germline ends. Germline V gives CDR1 DFQATT, CDR2 SNEGSKA (reference sequence). CDR3 nucleotide sequence: TGCAGTGCTCAGAACGAAGGCGGGGATCGGAAGCCCCAGCATTTT. Translated: CSAQNEGGDRKPQHF.